A few counts support the clone carrying this TCR beta chain. CDR1 is SGHTA, CDR2 FQGNSA, per germline. With 5 bases removed from V and 0 bases from J, the gap between germline ends came to 14 bases. This CDR3 has 16 residues. The data derive from a study of response to subunit inactivated influenza vaccine. TCRdb used MiXCR to reprocess the RT-PCR reads, holding one entry per CDR3 protein. Of more than 500,000 distinct CDR3 sequences listed, approximately 10% are singletons. A further study also used this sample, focusing on T cells expressing NK-cell markers. From that study: As the method of synthesis, 5'RACE template switching with UMIs yielded TCR beta cDNA. Researchers got TCR beta repertoires out of sorted CD3+CD56+NKG2C+, CD3+CD56+NKG2C- and CD3+CD56-NKG2C+ T cells.

The V and J genes are TRBV7-2 and TRBJ1-3, with D tentatively TRBD1 (5 bases). Sequencing used PBMCs from blood, obtained on the day of vaccination. The receptor was isolated from a man aged 50-59 years who received an inactivated influenza vaccine. CDR3 amino acids: CASSPQAADSGNTIYF. Here the CDR3 DNA reads TGTGCCAGCAGCCCACAGGCAGCCGACTCTGGAAACACCATATATTTT.